This T cell receptor (beta chain) came from a study of OX40 agonist ivuxolimab in advanced cancers. Across the study: Dose-escalation cases comprised hepatocellular carcinoma, melanoma, renal cell or head and neck cancer.

Whole-study findings and limits: The mean number of expanded clones was higher in CD8+ T cells than in CD4+.

A history of autoimmune disease or systemic immunosuppression excluded patients. Regarding this clone: The antigen is undetermined.

TCRdb keeps only in-frame clones here, not all; method: immunoSEQ multiplex PCR. The repertoire holds about 64,000 clones, with around 84% as singletons. This TCR derives from an adult with an advanced solid tumor such as melanoma, head and neck, liver or kidney cancer. The material sequenced was CD4+ or CD8+ T cells sorted from blood, taken in a trial of the OX40 agonist ivuxolimab.

The CDR3 bases are TGTGCCAGCAGTTACTCAACAGGGGGCTGGGAGCAGTACTTC. Translating it yields CASSYSTGGWEQYF. The chain is built from TRBV6-5 and TRBJ2-7, with TRBD1 matching 9 bases. V lost 0 bases, J lost 7 bases, and 4 bases stayed unmatched. CDR1 is MNHEY and CDR2 is SVGAGI in the germline V gene. The CDR3 sequence is 14 residues long.